These 20 T cell receptor beta chains originate from one sample sequenced in a study of spatial heterogeneity in lung cancer. A single record per CDR3 protein comes from TCRdb applying MiXCR to the 5' RACE reads. The repertoire has approximately 13,000 distinct CDR3 sequences, around 5.2% of them found once; the top ten carry 35% to 40%. The time point is: sample taken at primary tumor resection. The authors sequenced whole RNA from tumor, nontumor lung or frozen PBMC without sorting. Specimen: lung tumor tissue, collected at surgery. The receptors were gathered from a human donor with early-stage non-small cell lung cancer.

This clonotype was seen at least ten times. A library prepared for alpha chains yielded this beta chain as an off-target read; its size is of little meaning. The gene calls are TRBV18 and TRBJ1-2; no reliable D call. V lost 3 bases to trimming and J lost 1 base, with 9 bases between them. Germline V gives CDR1 KGHSH, CDR2 LQKENI. The CDR3 length is 14 residues. CDR3 coding DNA: TGTGCCAGCTCACCGACGGAAGATAACTATGGCTACACCTTC. This gives the protein CASSPTEDNYGYTF.

Remarks on this clonotype: Since the library was made to target alpha chains, this beta chain is a stray read and its abundance is not meaningful. The J gene is TRBJ2-5, the V gene TRBV7-2; tentatively, D is TRBD1 (5 bases). Trimming left V 2 bases short and J 6 bases short, with 13 bases between. Per the germline V gene, CDR1 is SGHTA and CDR2 is FQGNSA. This CDR3 has 14 residues. In DNA form, the CDR3 reads TGTGCCAGCAGCTTACCGGACATGAGACAGACCCAGTACTTC. Amino acid sequence: CASSLPDMRQTQYF.

Of note for this clonotype: Since it is a stray read in a library aimed at alpha chains, this beta chain has a size that is not meaningful. The CDR3 sequence is CASRREGRTDTQYF. As DNA, the CDR3 is TGTGCCAGTAGGCGGGAGGGGCGCACAGATACGCAGTATTTT. The chain joins TRBV19 to TRBJ2-3; 9 bases are a match to TRBD2. The CDR3 is 14 residues long. Germline CDR1 reads LNHDA; CDR2 reads SQIVND (reference sequence). The trim removed 6 bases at V and 1 base at J, leaving 2 bases unmatched.

This clonotype was found many times. Because the library targeted alpha chains, this beta chain is an off-target read whose size means little. The rearrangement joins TRBV7-8 to TRBJ1-1; no firm D call. Germline-derived CDR1 and CDR2 are SGHVS and FQNEAQ. Trimming pared 2 bases from V and 5 bases from J, leaving 9 bases between. This CDR3 spans 13 amino acids. The CDR3 loop reads CASSLYTDTEAFF. The CDR3 DNA is TGTGCCAGCAGCTTATACACAGATACTGAAGCTTTCTTT.

This clonotype was detected many times. This beta chain slipped into a library made for alpha chains as a stray read, so its size is not meaningful. The J gene is TRBJ2-2, the V gene TRBV12-3 or TRBV12-4; TRBD1 or TRBD2 may be the D gene (5 bases each). V was shortened by 5 bases and J by 6 bases, with 10 bases between the two germline ends. This CDR3 spans 13 amino acids. CDR3 nucleotide sequence: TGTGCCAGCAGTCTCCAGGGACCCGGGGAGCTGTTTTTT. Encoded protein: CASSLQGPGELFF.

This clonotype occurred many times. The library was built for alpha chains, so this beta chain is an off-target read and its size means little. The chain couples TRBV4-3 to TRBJ1-5; tentative D call: TRBD1 (6 bases). Looked up from germline, CDR1 is LGHNA and CDR2 is YSLEER. Trimming removed 0 bases from V and 6 bases from J, with 15 bases in between. The CDR3 spans 16 residues. CDR3 amino acids: CASSQDVGARGQPQHF. DNA for the CDR3: TGCGCCAGCAGCCAAGATGTGGGGGCGCGGGGTCAGCCCCAGCATTTT.

This clonotype was recorded at least ten times. Little can be read into the size of this beta chain, an off-target read in a library designed for alpha chains. The gene calls are TRBV20-1 and TRBJ1-4; TRBD1 matches 7 bases. The V segment lost 4 bases and the J segment 4 bases; nucleotides outside the gene matches: 12. CDR1 DFQATT and CDR2 SNEGSKA come from the germline V gene (reference sequence). This CDR3 spans 16 amino acids. The CDR3 DNA follows: TGCAGTGCTACCCTACAGGGGTCAGGGAGTAATGAAAAACTGTTTTTT. Encoded protein: CSATLQGSGSNEKLFF.

A note on this clonotype: This beta chain is a stray sequence in a library constructed for alpha chains; its clone size is not meaningful. The chain combines TRBV5-5 with TRBJ1-2, with TRBD1 matching 7 bases. The CDR3 is 13 residues long. Germline V gives CDR1 SGHKS, CDR2 YYEKEE (reference sequence). Trimming cost V 3 bases and J 11 bases; bases outside gene matches: 10. The CDR3 reads CASSSPGQPVYTF. The CDR3 nucleotides read TGTGCCAGCAGCTCTCCGGGACAGCCTGTTTACACCTTC.

This clonotype was detected ten times or more. Since the library was made to target alpha chains, this beta chain is a stray read and its abundance is not meaningful. This chain links TRBV7-8 with TRBJ1-4; D possibly corresponds to TRBD1 (6 bases). CDR1 is SGHVS, CDR2 FQNEAQ, per germline. This CDR3 has 13 amino acids. Trimming removed 5 bases from V and 8 bases from J, with 12 bases in between. The CDR3 reads CASSLTGNEKLFF. The CDR3 DNA sequence: TGTGCCAGCAGCCTGACAGGAAACGAAAAACTGTTTTTT.

This clonotype was counted many times. The library was prepared for alpha chains; this beta chain is a stray read, so its frequency means little. The chain recombines TRBV6-2 or TRBV6-3 with TRBJ2-3, with 15 bases identical to TRBD2. This CDR3 contains 18 residues. Germline V gene lookup returns CDR1 MNHEY and CDR2 SVGEGT. V trimming: 2 bases; J trimming: 3 bases; junction bases outside the gene matches: 6. The CDR3 DNA follows: TGTGCCAGCAGTTACCGGGGACTAGCGGGAGGAAGGACAGATACGCAGTATTTT. Encoded protein: CASSYRGLAGGRTDTQYF.

This clonotype showed up just a few times. In a library made to pick up alpha chains, this beta chain is a stray read with a size that means little. The J gene is TRBJ2-5, the V gene TRBV20-1; a weak D match, TRBD2 (5 bases). V lost 3 bases and J 1 base, leaving 21 bases between the germline ends. Germline CDR1 reads DFQATT; CDR2 reads SNEGSKA (reference sequence). The length of the CDR3 is 17 residues. The CDR3 here is CSARSSRTGRAQETQYF. CDR3 DNA: TGCAGTGCTAGGAGTTCGAGGACGGGAAGGGCCCAAGAGACCCAGTACTTC.

This clonotype came up many times. With the library built for alpha chains, this beta chain is off target and its frequency is not meaningful. V and J are TRBV20-1 and TRBJ1-2; 7 bases line up with TRBD1. Germline V gene data show CDR1 as DFQATT and CDR2 as SNEGSKA (reference sequence). Trimming cost V 3 bases and J 4 bases; bases outside gene matches: 8. CDR3 size: 14 residues. The CDR3 loop reads CSARLTGRSYGYTF. The DNA for the CDR3 is TGCAGTGCTAGGCTGACAGGGCGAAGCTATGGCTACACCTTC.

This clonotype appeared many times. Since the library was made to target alpha chains, this beta chain is a stray read and its abundance is not meaningful. The rearrangement links TRBV20-1 to TRBJ2-1; 7 positions agree with TRBD2. Germline assignment: CDR1 DFQATT and CDR2 SNEGSKA (reference sequence). The CDR3 is 15 amino acids. Trimming cost V 5 bases and J 5 bases; bases outside gene matches: 12. The CDR3 DNA is TGCAGTGCTCGAGTCCCGGGACTACTGGACAATGAGCAGTTCTTC. Its translation is CSARVPGLLDNEQFF.

This clonotype was recorded at least ten times. The library was prepared for alpha chains; this beta chain is a stray read, so its frequency means little. The genes are TRBV10-3 and TRBJ1-6; TRBD1 matches at 10 bases. From germline, CDR1 is ENHRY and CDR2 SYGVKD. Trimming removed 0 bases from V and 5 bases from J; junction bases left unmatched: 4. This CDR3 has 17 amino acids. The CDR3 sequence is CAISESGTGDHNSPLHF. The CDR3 region has the DNA TGTGCCATCAGTGAGTCGGGGACAGGGGACCATAATTCACCCCTCCACTTT.

In this sample, this clonotype turned up many times. With the library built for alpha chains, this beta chain is off target and its frequency is not meaningful. The chain links TRBV19 to TRBJ2-3, with 8 bases identical to TRBD1. Germline CDR1 reads LNHDA; CDR2 reads SQIVND (reference sequence). There are 16 residues in the CDR3. Trimming removed 7 bases from V and 6 bases from J; junction bases left unmatched: 15. The CDR3 DNA reads as TGTGCCAGTACACCATCGACAGGGGAAGGCCTGGATACGCAGTATTTT. Translation: CASTPSTGEGLDTQYF.

As to this clonotype: This beta chain is off target for a library built for alpha chains, so its abundance means little. V and J are TRBV4-1 and TRBJ1-4; D not certain. The CDR3 totals 15 residues. Germline lookup yields CDR1 MGHRA and CDR2 YSYEKL. The V gene lost 1 base and the J gene lost 4 bases, with 10 bases spanning the gap. The CDR3 reads CASSQAQRGNEKLFF. The CDR3 DNA reads TGCGCCAGCAGCCAAGCACAGCGGGGTAATGAAAAACTGTTTTTT.

This clonotype was detected ten times or more. A library prepared for alpha chains yielded this beta chain as an off-target read; its size is of little meaning. The rearrangement uses TRBV27 and TRBJ2-1; no clear D gene. The CDR3 totals 12 residues. Trimming left V 4 bases short and J 9 bases short, with 10 bases between. The V gene's germline CDR1 is MNHEY and CDR2 SMNVEV (reference sequence). The CDR3 protein is CASSSPSGEQFF. The CDR3 DNA follows: TGTGCCAGCAGTTCTCCCAGTGGTGAGCAGTTCTTC.

Ten or more counts support this clonotype. For a library built for alpha chains, this beta chain is a stray read; little rests on its size. The genes are TRBV7-2 and TRBJ1-2; TRBD1 agrees at 9 bases. In germline, CDR1 is SGHTA, CDR2 FQGNSA. This CDR3 is 15 amino acids long. V lost 5 bases and J lost 5; bases outside the gene matches: 9. DNA of the CDR3: TGTGCCAGCAGCACACCTCCGACAGGGGGTTATGGCTACACCTTC. This encodes CASSTPPTGGYGYTF.

This clonotype was detected many times. Because the library targeted alpha chains, this beta chain is an off-target read whose size means little. The genes are TRBV7-6 and TRBJ2-2, with 8 positions matching TRBD1. The CDR3 runs to 13 residues. Looked up from germline, CDR1 is SGHVS and CDR2 is FNYEAQ. Losses at the gene ends were 4 bases for V and 6 bases for J; bases not matched to a gene: 1. CDR3 nucleotide sequence: TGTGCCAGCAGCTCACAGGGGGCCGGGGAGCTGTTTTTT. Protein product: CASSSQGAGELFF.

The sample holds many counts of this clonotype. Found in a library prepared for alpha chains, this beta chain is an off-target read, and its abundance has little meaning. This rearrangement joins TRBV6-5 to TRBJ2-2, with a tentative D call TRBD1 (6 bases). The CDR3 totals 17 residues. Per the germline V gene, CDR1 is MNHEY and CDR2 is SVGAGI. The ends were cut back, 0 bases at V and 1 base at J, with 12 bases in the middle. The CDR3 DNA reads TGTGCCAGCAGTTACTCGATTTGGGGACAGAACACCGGGGAGCTGTTTTTT. It yields the protein CASSYSIWGQNTGELFF.